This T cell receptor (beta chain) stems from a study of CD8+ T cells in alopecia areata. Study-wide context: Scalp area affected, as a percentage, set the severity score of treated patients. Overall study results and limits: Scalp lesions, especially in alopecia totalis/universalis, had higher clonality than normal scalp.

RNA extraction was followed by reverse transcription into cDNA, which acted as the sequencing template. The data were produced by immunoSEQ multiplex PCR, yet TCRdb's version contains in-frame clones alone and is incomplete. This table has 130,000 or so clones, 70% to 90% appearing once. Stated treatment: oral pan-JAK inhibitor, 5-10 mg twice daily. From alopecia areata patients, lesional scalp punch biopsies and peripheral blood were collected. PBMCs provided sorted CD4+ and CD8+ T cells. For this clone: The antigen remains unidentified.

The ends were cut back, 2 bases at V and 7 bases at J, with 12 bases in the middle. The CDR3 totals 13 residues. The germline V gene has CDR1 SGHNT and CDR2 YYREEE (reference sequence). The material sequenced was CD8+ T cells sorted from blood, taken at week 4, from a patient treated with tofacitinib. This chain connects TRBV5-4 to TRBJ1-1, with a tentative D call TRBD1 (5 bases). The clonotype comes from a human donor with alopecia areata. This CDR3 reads CASSFRGGLEAFF. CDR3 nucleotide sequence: TGTGCCAGCAGCTTTCGGGGCGGTCTTGAAGCTTTCTTT.